One and the same sample provided the 15 T cell receptor beta chains below, sequenced in a study of cytomegalovirus exposure and HLA in healthy donors. Use of 60 Vbeta and 13 Jbeta primers characterized the PCR. TCRdb's copy holds only in-frame clones and misses some; the assay was immunoSEQ multiplex PCR. Counted here are around 100,000 clones, 50% to 80% occurring once; the ten biggest clones make up around 4%. Sequenced input: PBMCs. These TCRs come from a man under 40 in good health and CMV-seronegative.

This clone was found a few times. The chain recombines TRBV2 with TRBJ1-2; maybe TRBD1 (6 bases). Trimming took off 6 bases at V and 0 bases at J, with 8 bases between the two ends. The CDR3 is 13 amino acids. CDR1 and CDR2 (germline): SNHLY, FYNNEI. Here the CDR3 reads CASSGQTNYGYTF. The CDR3 DNA reads TGTGCCAGCAGCGGACAGACTAACTATGGCTACACCTTC.

The rearrangement joins TRBV7-8 to TRBJ1-5, with 7 bases identical to TRBD1. After removal of 0 bases from V and 0 bases from J, the junction contained 5 bases not matched to a gene. The CDR3 spans 17 residues. CDR1 and CDR2 (germline): SGHVS, FQNEAQ. CDR3: CASSLARQGYSNQPQHF. CDR3 coding DNA: TGTGCCAGCAGCTTAGCACGACAGGGCTATAGCAATCAGCCCCAGCATTTT.

The sample holds a few counts of this clone. A read error may produce the germline difference seen at one junction end. This chain's CDR3 is CSSSLSPSGSPYEQYF. In nucleotides, the CDR3 is TGTTCCAGCAGCTTATCCCCTAGCGGGAGCCCCTACGAGCAGTACTTC. The chain employs TRBV7-9 and TRBJ2-7, with 10 bases aligning to TRBD2. The CDR3 totals 16 residues. CDR1 and CDR2 from the germline V gene are SEHNR and FQNEAQ (reference sequence).

The count of this clone is one. The chain links TRBV6-1 to TRBJ2-4; no clear D gene. V was pared by 8 bases and J by 0 bases, with 11 bases between. Per the germline V gene, CDR1 is MNHNS and CDR2 is SASEGT. There are 14 residues in the CDR3. The CDR3 sequence is CASGYSIAKNIQYF. CDR3 DNA sequence: TGTGCCAGCGGATACAGTATAGCCAAAAACATTCAGTACTTC.

The gene calls are TRBV5-1 and TRBJ2-2; 7 nucleotides match TRBD2. V dropped 0 bases and J dropped 2; count of bases not matched to a gene: 4. The CDR3 is 16 residues long. Germline loops: CDR1 SGHRS, CDR2 YFSETQ. The CDR3 DNA reads as TGCGCCAGCAGCTTGGTAGCTAGCGGAAACACCGGGGAGCTGTTTTTT. Translation: CASSLVASGNTGELFF.

The V gene is TRBV19, the J gene TRBJ2-3, with 10 bases matching TRBD2. The trim removed 5 bases at V and 5 bases at J, leaving 7 bases unmatched. This CDR3 contains 15 residues. Per the germline V gene, CDR1 is LNHDA and CDR2 is SQIVND (reference sequence). CDR3 nucleotides: TGTGCCAGTAGTTCAGCGGGGGGGGCAGAAGATACGCAGTATTTT. Translated, it gives CASSSAGGAEDTQYF.

The chain links TRBV7-9 to TRBJ2-3; D may be TRBD2 (6 bases). The CDR3 consists of 18 residues. Germline assignment: CDR1 SEHNR and CDR2 FQNEAQ (reference sequence). The V gene lost 5 bases and the J gene lost 2 bases, with 23 bases spanning the gap. The CDR3 region has the DNA TGTGCCAGCAGCGATTTTAGATGGGCGGGGCGGCTCACAGATACGCAGTATTTT. Translation gives CASSDFRWAGRLTDTQYF.

The V gene is TRBV4-2, the J gene TRBJ2-5, with TRBD2 matching over 10 bases. The trim removed 3 bases at V and 2 bases at J, leaving 6 bases unmatched. This CDR3 is 16 amino acids long. Germline V gives CDR1 LGHNA, CDR2 YNFKEQ. This chain's CDR3 is CASSQDGTSVQETQYF. As DNA, the CDR3 is TGTGCCAGCAGCCAGGACGGGACTAGCGTGCAAGAGACCCAGTACTTC.

Note on this clone: Sequence at one end of the junction differs from germline and may be a read error. The rearrangement links TRBV4-3 to TRBJ2-7; TRBD1 aligns across 7 bases. The germline V gene encodes CDR1 LGHNA and CDR2 YSLEER. CDR3 length equals 14 residues. Here the CDR3 DNA reads TGCGCCAGCAGCCTCCGAGGGGGCTCCCACGAGCAGTACTTC. It yields the protein CASSLRGGSHEQYF.

A single count supports this clone. The CDR3 sequence: CSARGNEQYF. The CDR3 region has the DNA TGCAGTGCCAGGGGAAACGAGCAGTACTTC. The gene calls are TRBV20-1 and TRBJ2-7, with D perhaps TRBD1 (6 bases). Germline CDR1 is DFQATT and CDR2 is SNEGSKA (reference sequence). The CDR3 length is 10 residues. With 6 bases removed from V and 5 bases from J, the gap between germline ends came to 8 bases.

Of note for this clone: At one end, the junction sequence differs from germline, possibly due to a read error. V is TRBV7-9 and J is TRBJ2-4; TRBD2 might be the D (5 bases). Germline lookup yields CDR1 SEHNR and CDR2 FQNEAQ (reference sequence). The CDR3 covers 15 residues. The CDR3 region has the DNA TGTTCCAGCAGCACTCATAACCGGGACAAAAACATTCAGTACTTC. The encoded protein is CSSSTHNRDKNIQYF.

V gene TRBV19 combines with J gene TRBJ1-5; D unresolved. V lost 7 bases, J lost 6 bases, and 10 bases lay in between. CDR3 length: 12 amino acids. CDR1 and CDR2 (germline): LNHDA, SQIVND (reference sequence). The DNA for the CDR3 is TGTGCCAGTAAGGCAGCGGGTCAGCCCCAGCATTTT. This gives the protein CASKAAGQPQHF. Looking up the rest from reference TRBV19 and TRBJ1-5 gives the full variable domain: DGGITQSPKYLFRKEGQNVTLSCEQNLNHDAMYWYRQDPGQGLRLIYYSQIVNDFQKGDIAEGYSVSREKKESFPLTVTSAQKNPTAFYLCASKAAGQPQHFGDGTRLSIL.

The V gene is TRBV6-6, the J gene TRBJ2-2; weak D call: TRBD2 (5 bases). The CDR3 is made up of 13 amino acids. Trimming left V 8 bases short and J 6 bases short, with 13 bases between. Germline loops: CDR1 MNHNY, CDR2 SVGAGI (reference sequence). The DNA of the CDR3 is TGTGCCAGCTCCGAGCGGTCTGCCGGGGAGCTGTTTTTT. Protein: CASSERSAGELFF.

V gene TRBV2 combines with J gene TRBJ2-7; no clear D gene. Trimming pared 6 bases from V and 1 base from J, leaving 16 bases between. Per germline, CDR1 SNHLY and CDR2 FYNNEI. This CDR3 region has 15 residues. The CDR3 region has the DNA TGTGCCAGCAGGCAGAAAGCCGAGGAGTCCTACGAGCAGTACTTC. It is translated as CASRQKAEESYEQYF.

The CDR3 DNA sequence: TGCAGCGTGGCCGGACTAGCGGGGGGCTACAATGAGCAGTTCTTC. Amino acid sequence: CSVAGLAGGYNEQFF. The chain is built from TRBV29-1 and TRBJ2-1; 14 bases match TRBD2. The length of the CDR3 is 15 residues. Germline loops: CDR1 SQVTM, CDR2 ANQGSEA. The J segment lost 3 bases and the V segment lost 6 bases, leaving 4 bases of the junction unmatched.